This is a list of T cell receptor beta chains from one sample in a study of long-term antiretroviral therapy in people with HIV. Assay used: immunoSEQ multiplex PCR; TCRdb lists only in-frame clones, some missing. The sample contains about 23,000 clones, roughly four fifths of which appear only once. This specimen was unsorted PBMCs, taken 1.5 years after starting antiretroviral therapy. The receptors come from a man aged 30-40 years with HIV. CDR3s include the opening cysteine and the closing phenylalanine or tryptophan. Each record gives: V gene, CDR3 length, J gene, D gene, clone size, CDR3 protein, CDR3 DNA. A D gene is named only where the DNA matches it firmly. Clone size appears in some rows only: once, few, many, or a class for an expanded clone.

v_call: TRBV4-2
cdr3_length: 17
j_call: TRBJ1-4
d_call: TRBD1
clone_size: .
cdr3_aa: CASSQSWSGGVGEKLFF
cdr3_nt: TGTGCCAGCAGCCAGAGTTGGTCAGGGGGCGTCGGTGAAAAACTGTTTTTT

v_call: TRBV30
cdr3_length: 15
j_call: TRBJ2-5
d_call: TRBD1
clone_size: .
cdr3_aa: CAWSEWGQGQETQYF
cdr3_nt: TGTGCCTGGAGTGAATGGGGACAGGGACAAGAGACCCAGTACTTC

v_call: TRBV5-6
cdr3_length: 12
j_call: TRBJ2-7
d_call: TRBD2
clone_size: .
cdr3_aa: CASSLGLAGGYF
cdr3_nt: TGTGCCAGCAGCTTGGGACTAGCGGGAGGGTACTTC

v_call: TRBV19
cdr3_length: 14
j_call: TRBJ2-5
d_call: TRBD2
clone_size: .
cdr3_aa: CASSGLAGAETQYF
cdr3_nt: TGTGCCAGTAGTGGTCTAGCGGGGGCAGAGACCCAGTACTTC

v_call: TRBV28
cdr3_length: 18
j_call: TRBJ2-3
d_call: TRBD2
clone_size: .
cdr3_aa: CASPPQRGGDRNTDTQYF
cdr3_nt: TGTGCCAGCCCCCCCCAGCGGGGGGGAGATCGAAACACAGATACGCAGTATTTT

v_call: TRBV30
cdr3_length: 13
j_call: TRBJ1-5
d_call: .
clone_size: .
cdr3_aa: CAWSGGAGQPQHF
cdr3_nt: TGTGCCTGGAGTGGGGGGGCGGGACAGCCCCAGCATTTT

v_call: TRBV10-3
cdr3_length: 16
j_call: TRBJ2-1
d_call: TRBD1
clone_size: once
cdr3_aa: CAISNTRDRDNNEQFF
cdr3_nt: TGTGCCATCAGTAACACCCGGGACAGGGACAACAATGAGCAGTTCTTC

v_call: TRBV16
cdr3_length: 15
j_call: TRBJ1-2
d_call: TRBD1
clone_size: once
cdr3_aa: CASSLVRQGNYGYTF
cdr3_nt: TGTGCCAGCAGCCTCGTACGACAGGGGAACTATGGCTACACCTTC

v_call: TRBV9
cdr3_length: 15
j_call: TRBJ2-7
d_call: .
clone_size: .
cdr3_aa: CASSVRGGGNYEQYF
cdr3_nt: TGTGCCAGCAGCGTCCGAGGAGGGGGAAACTACGAGCAGTACTTC

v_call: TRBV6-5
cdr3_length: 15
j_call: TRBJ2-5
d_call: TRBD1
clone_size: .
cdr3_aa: CASSMGQGLVETQYF
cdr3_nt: TGTGCCAGCAGCATGGGACAGGGGCTTGTGGAGACCCAGTACTTC

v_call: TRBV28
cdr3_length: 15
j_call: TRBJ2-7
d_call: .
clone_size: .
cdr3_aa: CASSWTPGLGYEQYF
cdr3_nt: TGTGCCAGCAGCTGGACACCCGGATTAGGGTACGAGCAGTACTTC

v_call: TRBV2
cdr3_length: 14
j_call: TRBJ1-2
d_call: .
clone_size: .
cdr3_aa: CASCRDFWGKSYTF
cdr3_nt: TGTGCCAGCTGCCGGGACTTCTGGGGTAAAAGCTACACCTTC